This entry lists 26 T cell receptor beta chains sequenced from one sample in a study of T cell responses to AZD1222 COVID-19 vaccine. The assay was immunoSEQ multiplex PCR, and TCRdb's table has in-frame clones only and misses some. The table includes 130,000 to 150,000 clones, roughly 88% detected once. The sequenced sample was peripheral blood, obtained 28 days after the second dose of the MenACWY control vaccine. Receptor source: an adult who received the MenACWY meningococcal vaccine as a control.

This chain connects TRBV9 to TRBJ1-2; weak D call: TRBD1 (6 bases). CDR3 length: 15 amino acids. The germline V gene encodes CDR1 SGDLS and CDR2 YYNGEE. The V gene lost 2 bases and the J gene lost 6 bases, with 17 bases spanning the gap. For the CDR3, the DNA is TGTGCCAGCAGCGTCTGGGAAATGGGGGCTCATGGCTACACCTTC. It codes for CASSVWEMGAHGYTF.

V usage is TRBV4-3 and J usage is TRBJ1-4; maybe TRBD1 (5 bases). CDR3 length: 18 amino acids. Germline assignment: CDR1 LGHNA and CDR2 YSLEER. The germline V and J ends were trimmed by 0 bases and 0 bases, with 14 bases remaining between them. The chain's CDR3 is CASSQDSAGKATNEKLFF. The CDR3 DNA reads TGCGCCAGCAGCCAAGATAGCGCAGGGAAAGCAACTAATGAAAAACTGTTTTTT.

The chain joins TRBV9 to TRBJ1-3, with 8 bases that match TRBD1. Germline V gene lookup returns CDR1 SGDLS and CDR2 YYNGEE. Trimming cost V 4 bases and J 0 bases; bases outside gene matches: 9. CDR3 length: 17 residues. DNA of the CDR3: TGTGCCAGCAGCTCATGGACAGGGCTAAACTCTGGAAACACCATATATTTT. Its translation: CASSSWTGLNSGNTIYF.

J is TRBJ1-1 and V is TRBV5-6; D is ambiguous. The CDR3 loop spans 15 amino acids. The germline V gene has CDR1 SGHDT and CDR2 YYEEEE. Trimming shortened V by 0 bases and J by 6 bases, and 15 bases separated the two germline ends. The CDR3 DNA reads TGTGCCAGCAGCTTGGAGCCGTCCGGATTTGCTGAAGCTTTCTTT. As protein: CASSLEPSGFAEAFF.

The chain links TRBV11-2 to TRBJ2-5; 15 positions match TRBD2. With V trimmed by 5 bases and J by 4 bases, 2 bases remained unmatched. In germline, CDR1 is SGHAT, CDR2 FQNNGV. The CDR3 extends over 15 amino acids. The CDR3 loop reads CASSGGLAGGETQYF. In nucleotides, the CDR3 is TGTGCCAGCAGCGGGGGACTAGCGGGAGGAGAGACCCAGTACTTC. Full variable domain (remainder filled in from reference TRBV11-2 and TRBJ2-5): EAGVAQSPRYKIIEKRQSVAFWCNPISGHATLYWYQQILGQGPKLLIQFQNNGVVDDSQLPKDRFSAERLKGVDSTLKIQPAKLEDSAVYLCASSGGLAGGETQYFGPGTRLLVL.

This chain links TRBV7-2 with TRBJ2-2, with D possibly matching TRBD2 (6 bases). Germline assignment: CDR1 SGHTA and CDR2 FQGNSA. This CDR3 is built from 15 residues. Trimming left V 1 base short and J 3 bases short, with 9 bases between. CDR3 nucleotide sequence: TGTGCCAGCAGCTTAGACGGGGGTTACACCGGGGAGCTGTTTTTT. This translates into CASSLDGGYTGELFF.

The chain carries TRBV4-3 and TRBJ2-3; D is undetermined. CDR3 length: 13 residues. The germline V gene has CDR1 LGHNA and CDR2 YSLEER. V was trimmed by 3 bases and J by 5 bases, leaving 9 bases between them. The DNA of the CDR3 is TGCGCCAGCAGCCAGGGCATGGGAGATACGCAGTATTTT. This codes for CASSQGMGDTQYF.

The gene calls are TRBV19 and TRBJ1-1; D is uncertain. Germline values: CDR1 LNHDA, CDR2 SQIVND (reference sequence). Trimming removed 4 bases from V and 1 base from J, with 7 bases in between. The CDR3 contains 13 residues. CDR3 nucleotide sequence: TGTGCCAGTAGTACTCACAGGAACACTGAAGCTTTCTTT. It specifies CASSTHRNTEAFF. Complete variable domain (other parts from reference TRBV19 and TRBJ1-1): DGGITQSPKYLFRKEGQNVTLSCEQNLNHDAMYWYRQDPGQGLRLIYYSQIVNDFQKGDIAEGYSVSREKKESFPLTVTSAQKNPTAFYLCASSTHRNTEAFFGQGTRLTVV.

The V gene is TRBV28, the J gene TRBJ1-2, with D tentatively TRBD1 (6 bases). V shed 2 bases and J shed 7 bases, with 11 bases lying between them. The V gene's germline CDR1 is MDHEN and CDR2 SYDVKM. CDR3 size: 13 residues. CDR3 nucleotide sequence: TGTGCCAGCAGTTTAAGGGACACGGGTGGCTACACCTTC. Translated, it gives CASSLRDTGGYTF.

This chain links TRBV5-1 with TRBJ2-4; D perhaps matches TRBD1 (5 bases). Trimming took off 2 bases at V and 7 bases at J, with 13 bases between the two ends. The germline CDR1 and CDR2 sequences are SGHRS and YFSETQ. This CDR3 spans 14 amino acids. The CDR3 coding sequence is TGCGCCAGCAGCTTACGACAGAATGAGAACATTCAGTACTTC. This gives the protein CASSLRQNENIQYF.

The chain uses TRBV6-5 and TRBJ1-6; D perhaps matches TRBD1 (6 bases). With 6 bases removed from V and 7 bases from J, the gap between germline ends came to 10 bases. The length of the CDR3 is 13 residues. Germline V gene lookup returns CDR1 MNHEY and CDR2 SVGAGI. In nucleotides, the CDR3 is TGTGCCAGCAGAAGAACAGGGAATTCACCCCTCCACTTT. Translating gives CASRRTGNSPLHF.

The chain links TRBV5-6 to TRBJ1-2, with 9 bases identical to TRBD1. Germline CDR1 and CDR2: SGHDT and YYEEEE. The ends lost 3 bases at V and 4 bases at J; junction bases unmatched: 7. The CDR3 has 15 amino acids. CDR3 amino acids: CASSSPDRGGYGYTF. The CDR3 nucleotides are TGTGCCAGCAGCTCTCCGGACAGGGGCGGCTATGGCTACACCTTC.

The table lists this clone with a few counts. Other DNA sequences within the sample encode an identical CDR3. The gene calls are TRBV27 and TRBJ1-1; a weak D match, TRBD1 (6 bases). This CDR3 has 14 residues. Looked up from germline, CDR1 is MNHEY and CDR2 is SMNVEV (reference sequence). V was cut by 0 bases and J by 4 bases, with 9 bases left in between. CDR3 region: CASSLSQGGTEAFF. CDR3 DNA: TGTGCCAGCAGTTTATCACAGGGCGGCACTGAAGCTTTCTTT.

This chain connects TRBV24-1 to TRBJ1-2; tentatively, D is TRBD1 (5 bases). The germline V gene has CDR1 KGHDR and CDR2 SFDVKD. The CDR3 totals 11 residues. V was pared by 4 bases and J by 8 bases, with 7 bases between. As DNA, the CDR3 is TGTGCCACCAGTGACGGGGGAGGCTACACCTTC. This translates into CATSDGGGYTF.

V and J are TRBV29-1 and TRBJ1-2; D perhaps matches TRBD1 (5 bases). The CDR3 has 12 residues. The V end was cut by 7 bases, the J end by 1 base, with 10 bases between. Looked up from germline, CDR1 is SQVTM and CDR2 is ANQGSEA. The CDR3 bases are TGCAGCGCCATGGGGGTTAACTATGGCTACACCTTC. Amino acid sequence: CSAMGVNYGYTF.

The rearrangement links TRBV11-3 to TRBJ1-2; D may be TRBD1 (6 bases). V was pared by 4 bases and J by 4 bases, with 13 bases between. Germline loops: CDR1 SGHNT, CDR2 YENEEA. This CDR3 has 14 amino acids. CDR3 coding DNA: TGTGCCAGCAGCTCGGGGGCGTCGGGCTATGGCTACACCTTC. This sequence encodes CASSSGASGYGYTF.

The rearrangement uses TRBV30 and TRBJ1-2; D remains ambiguous. This CDR3 comprises 12 residues. V lost 2 bases, J lost 8 bases, and 12 bases lay in between. Germline loops: CDR1 GTSNPN, CDR2 SVGIG (reference sequence). The CDR3 DNA is TGTGCCTGGAGTCCACCTCTTGGGGGCTACACCTTC. It yields the protein CAWSPPLGGYTF.

The chain links TRBV19 to TRBJ1-1; 7 bases are shared with TRBD1. The CDR3 spans 14 residues. V lost 6 bases and J lost 1; bases outside the gene matches: 5. Germline loops: CDR1 LNHDA, CDR2 SQIVND (reference sequence). The CDR3 region has the DNA TGTGCCAGTAGGCACAGGGGTTCGAACACTGAAGCTTTCTTT. Translated: CASRHRGSNTEAFF.

This rearrangement joins TRBV13 to TRBJ2-2, with TRBD1 as a possible D gene (7 bases). The CDR3 runs 15 residues. V was pared by 4 bases and J by 8 bases, with 17 bases between. Looked up from germline, CDR1 is PRHDT and CDR2 is FYEKMQ (reference sequence). In nucleotides, the CDR3 is TGTGCCAGCAGCTCCAGGGGGGCCGTGATGGGGGAGCTGTTTTTT. Its translation is CASSSRGAVMGELFF.

V is TRBV28 and J is TRBJ2-3, with D hard to call. Germline V CDR1 and CDR2: MDHEN, SYDVKM. The CDR3 is made up of 15 amino acids. V lost 2 bases and J 2 bases, leaving 11 bases between the germline ends. For the CDR3, the DNA is TGTGCCAGCAGTTTAATGCAAGGTAACACAGATACGCAGTATTTT. Protein product: CASSLMQGNTDTQYF. The variable domain in full, with the rest retrieved from reference TRBV28 and TRBJ2-3, is DVKVTQSSRYLVKRTGEKVFLECVQDMDHENMFWYRQDPGLGLRLIYFSYDVKMKEKGDIPEGYSVSREKKERFSLILESASTNQTSMYLCASSLMQGNTDTQYFGPGTRLTVL.

The chain carries TRBV7-9 and TRBJ1-1, with D unclear. CDR3 length equals 12 residues. In germline, CDR1 is SEHNR, CDR2 FQNEAQ (reference sequence). V lost 1 base, J lost 6 bases, and 6 bases lay in between. CDR3 in amino acids: CASSLDRPEAFF. The CDR3 nucleotides are TGTGCCAGCAGCTTAGACCGTCCTGAAGCTTTCTTT.

V usage is TRBV10-3 and J usage is TRBJ1-5, with D tentatively TRBD1 (5 bases). The germline CDR1 and CDR2 sequences are ENHRY and SYGVKD. V was cut by 0 bases and J by 7 bases, with 13 bases left in between. This CDR3 is built from 15 residues. CDR3: CAISESGRGGQPQHF. CDR3 coding DNA: TGTGCCATCAGTGAGTCGGGACGGGGTGGGCAGCCCCAGCATTTT.

The V call is TRBV7-9, the J call TRBJ2-7; D may be TRBD2 (5 bases). The CDR3 has 16 amino acids. Between the trimmed V and J ends, which lost 5 bases and 4 bases, there was a span of 21 bases. Germline CDR1 and CDR2: SEHNR and FQNEAQ (reference sequence). CDR3 residues: CASSPGRSGSTYEQYF. The CDR3, as DNA: TGTGCCAGCAGCCCTGGTCGGTCGGGGAGTACTTACGAGCAGTACTTC.

This clone has only one observation. This sequence joins TRBV30 and TRBJ2-3, with TRBD2 as a possible D gene (5 bases). Germline V lookup: CDR1 GTSNPN, CDR2 SVGIG (reference sequence). CDR3 length: 16 residues. V was shortened by 0 bases and J by 4 bases, with 17 bases between the two germline ends. The CDR3 coding sequence is TGTGCCTGGAGTGTACACCCCGGGATTCAATCAGATACGCAGTATTTT. Translating it yields CAWSVHPGIQSDTQYF.

The chain employs TRBV12-5 and TRBJ1-1; D gene uncertain. This CDR3 spans 13 amino acids. Looked up from germline, CDR1 is LGHNT and CDR2 is FRNRAP. The V end lost 7 bases, the J end lost 0 bases, and 9 bases lay between the germline ends. In DNA form, the CDR3 reads TGTGCTAGTGATAGCAGGATGAACACTGAAGCTTTCTTT. Its protein product is CASDSRMNTEAFF.

The chain combines TRBV4-3 with TRBJ1-3; no clear D gene. The V end lost 4 bases, the J end lost 2 bases, and 12 bases lay between the germline ends. The germline V gene encodes CDR1 LGHNA and CDR2 YSLEER. The CDR3 has 15 amino acids. CDR3 sequence reads: CASSLIAGAGNTIYF. The CDR3 coding sequence is TGCGCCAGCAGCCTGATTGCGGGAGCTGGAAACACCATATATTTT.